This T cell receptor (beta chain) is from a study of blood T cell repertoires in COVID-19. Study-wide background: COVID-19 samples collected from the United States, Italy and Spain covered acute and convalescent phases.

Original handling: Reference gene primer amplification gave nucleated cell count estimates. TCRdb's table, derived via immunoSEQ multiplex PCR, lists solely in-frame clones and lacks some. The V and J calls and clone size come from that table; D and trimming were worked out from the DNA. The sample records over 85,000 clones, about 85% being singletons. This clonotype originated in a man older than 75 with acute or convalescent COVID-19. Sequencing was carried out using peripheral blood.

The CDR3 bases are TGTGCCAGCACCCTGAGGCTGTTGGAGCAGTACTTC. This codes for CASTLRLLEQYF. The chain links TRBV21-1 to TRBJ2-7; TRBD2, the table's D call, lacks a check against the DNA. TRBV21-1 represents a pseudogene. The CDR3 sequence is 12 residues long.